A selection of T cell receptor beta chains follows, all from one sample in a study of blood T cell repertoires in COVID-19. Repertoires were generated with immunoSEQ multiplex PCR, while TCRdb's copy carries only in-frame clones and drops some. The data show approximately 100,000 clones, approximately 90% seen once. The sequenced material came from peripheral blood. Receptors originate from a woman aged 80 or over with acute or convalescent COVID-19. CDR3s include the opening cysteine and the closing phenylalanine or tryptophan. A D gene is named only where the DNA matches it firmly. The size of a clone is reported for some rows only, either as once, few or many, or as a class for expanded clones.

V gene: TRBV5-1
J gene: TRBJ2-5
clone size: .
D gene: .
CDR3 DNA: TGCGCCAGCAGCGAAGCGACTAGAGCACAGGAGACCCAGTACTTC
CDR3 protein: CASSEATRAQETQYF

V gene: TRBV12-5
J gene: TRBJ2-1
clone size: .
D gene: TRBD2
CDR3 DNA: TGTGCTAGTGGGTACCGCGGGGGGGCGGGCAATGAGCAGTTCTTC
CDR3 protein: CASGYRGGAGNEQFF

V gene: TRBV28
J gene: TRBJ2-5
clone size: .
D gene: .
CDR3 DNA: TGTGCCAGCAAAGGGGGGGGCCAGGGGGCTGAGACCCAGTACTTC
CDR3 protein: CASKGGGQGAETQYF

V gene: TRBV27
J gene: TRBJ2-1
clone size: once
D gene: .
CDR3 DNA: TGTGCCAGCAGCCGCTCCGGGATTTTGACCTACAATGAGCAGTTCTTC
CDR3 protein: CASSRSGILTYNEQFF

V gene: TRBV10-3
J gene: TRBJ2-5
clone size: .
D gene: TRBD2
CDR3 DNA: TGTGCCATCAGTGCTACTAGCGGGGTGAAATATGAGACCCAGTACTTC
CDR3 protein: CAISATSGVKYETQYF

V gene: TRBV7-8
J gene: TRBJ2-2
clone size: once
D gene: TRBD1
CDR3 DNA: TGTGCCAGCAGCTTCCGGGACAGAAACACCGGGGAGCTGTTTTTT
CDR3 protein: CASSFRDRNTGELFF

V gene: TRBV6-1
J gene: TRBJ1-5
clone size: .
D gene: .
CDR3 DNA: TGTGCCAGCAGTGAATCAGGAATACAGCCCCAGCATTTT
CDR3 protein: CASSESGIQPQHF

V gene: TRBV6-5
J gene: TRBJ2-7
clone size: .
D gene: .
CDR3 DNA: TGTGCCACCACGTCTGTACGGGACATATTCTACGAGCAGTACTTC
CDR3 protein: CATTSVRDIFYEQYF

V gene: TRBV24-1
J gene: TRBJ2-3
clone size: .
D gene: TRBD1
CDR3 DNA: TGTGCCACCAGTGACCCCGGACAGGACATAGGAGATACGCAGTATTTT
CDR3 protein: CATSDPGQDIGDTQYF

V gene: TRBV5-1
J gene: TRBJ2-1
clone size: .
D gene: .
CDR3 DNA: TGCGCCAGCAGCTTTACTAGGAATGAGCAGTTCTTC
CDR3 protein: CASSFTRNEQFF

V gene: TRBV7-8
J gene: TRBJ1-3
clone size: .
D gene: .
CDR3 DNA: TGTGCCAGCAGCCCGGGGGGGAGGGCTAATTCTGGAAACACCATATATTTT
CDR3 protein: CASSPGGRANSGNTIYF

V gene: TRBV12-3/TRBV12-4
J gene: TRBJ2-1
clone size: .
D gene: .
CDR3 DNA: TGTGCCAGCAGGTCGTGGGGAGTGCAGTTCTTC
CDR3 protein: CASRSWGVQFF

V gene: TRBV9
J gene: TRBJ1-1
clone size: .
D gene: .
CDR3 DNA: TGTGCCAGCAGCGTAGTGGCAAGTCCCATTGAAGCTTTCTTT
CDR3 protein: CASSVVASPIEAFF

V gene: TRBV3-1/TRBV3-2
J gene: TRBJ1-2
clone size: .
D gene: .
CDR3 DNA: TGTGCCAGCAGCCAAGTATCCAACTATGGCTACACCTTC
CDR3 protein: CASSQVSNYGYTF

V gene: TRBV28
J gene: TRBJ2-1
clone size: few
D gene: .
CDR3 DNA: TGTGCCAGCAGGGGGTATAGGGGTAGTGAGCAGTTCTTC
CDR3 protein: CASRGYRGSEQFF

V gene: TRBV29-1
J gene: TRBJ2-1
clone size: .
D gene: TRBD2
CDR3 DNA: TGCAGCGTTGCCCCCGGGCGGGGGGTCTACAATGAGCAGTTCTTC
CDR3 protein: CSVAPGRGVYNEQFF

V gene: TRBV5-1
J gene: TRBJ2-3
clone size: .
D gene: TRBD1
CDR3 DNA: TGCGCCAGCAGCAGAGGGGACAGCAAAGGGACAGATACGCAGTATTTT
CDR3 protein: CASSRGDSKGTDTQYF

V gene: TRBV18
J gene: TRBJ1-5
clone size: .
D gene: .
CDR3 DNA: TGTGCCAGCTCACCGGGGGGTTTCAATCAGCCCCAGCATTTT
CDR3 protein: CASSPGGFNQPQHF

V gene: TRBV3-1/TRBV3-2
J gene: TRBJ1-1
clone size: .
D gene: .
CDR3 DNA: TGTGCCAGCAGCCCTAGGGCAGGGGCTGTGGCTTTCTTT
CDR3 protein: CASSPRAGAVAFF

V gene: TRBV2
J gene: TRBJ2-7
clone size: .
D gene: .
CDR3 DNA: TGTGCCAGCAGTGGGGGTAGCGCTAGCTCCTACGAGCAGTACTTC
CDR3 protein: CASSGGSASSYEQYF

V gene: TRBV7-2
J gene: TRBJ1-5
clone size: .
D gene: .
CDR3 DNA: TGTGCCAGCAGTCCAGACATTATAATCCGTCAGCCCCAGCATTTT
CDR3 protein: CASSPDIIIRQPQHF

V gene: TRBV2
J gene: TRBJ2-7
clone size: .
D gene: TRBD2
CDR3 DNA: TGTGCCGCAAGCGGGGGAAGCTCCTACGAGCAGTACTTC
CDR3 protein: CAASGGSSYEQYF

V gene: TRBV10-3
J gene: TRBJ2-3
clone size: .
D gene: .
CDR3 DNA: TGTGCCATCAGTGAGACTAGCACAGATACGCAGTATTTT
CDR3 protein: CAISETSTDTQYF

V gene: TRBV7-8
J gene: TRBJ2-1
clone size: .
D gene: TRBD1
CDR3 DNA: TGTGCCAGCAGTCCGTCCCGGGACAGGGTTTGGAGGTGGGTTGAGCAGTTCTTC
CDR3 protein: CASSPSRDRVWRWVEQFF

V gene: TRBV24-1
J gene: TRBJ1-5
clone size: .
D gene: .
CDR3 DNA: TGTGCAACTTCCGGGTTAGATAGCAATCAGCCCCAGCATTTT
CDR3 protein: CATSGLDSNQPQHF

V gene: TRBV2
J gene: TRBJ2-7
clone size: .
D gene: TRBD2
CDR3 DNA: TGTGCCAGCAGTGAAAGGGCTAGCGGGGGATACGAGCAGTACTTC
CDR3 protein: CASSERASGGYEQYF

V gene: TRBV6-5
J gene: TRBJ1-4
clone size: .
D gene: TRBD1
CDR3 DNA: TGTGCCAGCAGGGGGACAGGGCGTGAAAAACTGTTTTTT
CDR3 protein: CASRGTGREKLFF